Presented here are 32 T cell receptor beta chains from one specimen sequenced in a study of a mutant IDH1 vaccine in newly diagnosed glioma. Data came from immunoSEQ multiplex PCR; TCRdb stores just in-frame clones and leaves some out. The sample records roughly 52,000 clones, about 85% being singletons. The antigens of these receptors remain unknown. Documented time point: week 35, safety follow-up. Each dose of the vaccine consisted of 300 ug of mutant IDH1 20-mer peptide, with topical imiquimod. The starting material was PBMCs, obtained from a glioma patient whose treatment included an IDH1 peptide vaccine. Receptor source: a woman aged 18-29 years with glioma.

The chain joins TRBV2 to TRBJ2-4; perhaps TRBD1 as D (5 bases). This CDR3 region has 14 residues. V was cut by 10 bases and J by 0 bases, with 13 bases left in between. The germline V gene encodes CDR1 SNHLY and CDR2 FYNNEI. CDR3 in DNA: TGTGCCATCTTACAGGATCTAGCCAAAAACATTCAGTACTTC. This encodes CAILQDLAKNIQYF. Based on the CDR3 plus reference TRBV2 and TRBJ2-4, the full variable domain is EPEVTQTPSHQVTQMGQEVILRCVPISNHLYFYWYRQILGQKVEFLVSFYNNEISEKSEIFDDQFSVERPDGSNFTLKIRSTKLEDSAMYFCAILQDLAKNIQYFGAGTRLSVL.

This clone has more than one count but fewer than ten. This chain joins TRBV7-9 and TRBJ1-4; D not certain. Germline CDR1 is SEHNR and CDR2 is FQNEAQ (reference sequence). The CDR3 loop spans 14 amino acids. V was trimmed by 1 base and J by 8 bases, leaving 11 bases between them. The CDR3 sequence is CASSLDLQREKLFF. The CDR3 DNA reads as TGTGCCAGCAGCTTAGATCTACAGAGGGAAAAACTGTTTTTT.

V and J are TRBV13 and TRBJ1-2; maybe TRBD1 (6 bases). CDR3 length equals 14 residues. Germline loops: CDR1 PRHDT, CDR2 FYEKMQ (reference sequence). The V end lost 5 bases, the J end lost 8 bases, and 18 bases lay between the germline ends. The chain's CDR3 is CASSLGGGQLGYTF. CDR3 bases: TGTGCCAGCAGCCTTGGGGGGGGGCAATTGGGCTACACCTTC. The whole variable domain, filled in from reference TRBV13 and TRBJ1-2, reads AAGVIQSPRHLIKEKRETATLKCYPIPRHDTVYWYQQGPGQDPQFLISFYEKMQSDKGSIPDRFSAQQFSDYHSELNMSSLELGDSALYFCASSLGGGQLGYTFGSGTRLTVV.

The chain has TRBV5-5 and TRBJ1-6; D gene uncertain. The V and J ends lost 2 bases and 8 bases respectively, with 8 bases between them. Germline V gene data show CDR1 as SGHKS and CDR2 as YYEKEE (reference sequence). CDR3 length equals 13 residues. Here the CDR3 reads CASSLDPYSPLHF. The CDR3 coding sequence is TGTGCCAGCAGCTTAGATCCATATTCACCCCTCCACTTT. Complete variable domain (other parts from reference TRBV5-5 and TRBJ1-6): DAGVTQSPTHLIKTRGQQVTLRCSPISGHKSVSWYQQVLGQGPQFIFQYYEKEERGRGNFPDRFSARQFPNYSSELNVNALLLGDSALYLCASSLDPYSPLHFGNGTRLTVT.

The rearrangement links TRBV7-2 to TRBJ2-3; 9 bases align to TRBD2. Per the germline V gene, CDR1 is SGHTA and CDR2 is FQGNSA. The V and J ends lost 3 bases and 6 bases, in that order; junction bases with no gene match: 4. The CDR3 runs to 14 residues. For the CDR3, the DNA is TGTGCCAGCAGCTTTGCGGGGGGGCCGGATACGCAGTATTTT. Residues: CASSFAGGPDTQYF. The full variable domain, in which reference TRBV7-2 and TRBJ2-3 provide the parts outside the CDR3, is GAGVSQSPSNKVTEKGKDVELRCDPISGHTALYWYRQSLGQGLEFLIYFQGNSAPDKSGLPSDRFSAERTGGSVSTLTIQRTQQEDSAVYLCASSFAGGPDTQYFGPGTRLTVL.

The genes are TRBV6-1 and TRBJ2-3; TRBD2 matches at 11 bases. There are 15 residues in the CDR3. V gave up 1 base and J gave up 7 bases; unmatched junction bases: 4. The germline V gene has CDR1 MNHNS and CDR2 SASEGT. The CDR3 DNA reads TGTGCCAGCAGTGAAGTCACTAGCGGGAGTCATACGCAGTATTTT. Translating gives CASSEVTSGSHTQYF.

This rearrangement joins TRBV28 to TRBJ1-1, with D uncertain. Germline V gene lookup returns CDR1 MDHEN and CDR2 SYDVKM. There are 13 residues in the CDR3. The V end lost 3 bases, the J end lost 0 bases, and 5 bases lay between the germline ends. CDR3 coding DNA: TGTGCCAGCAGTTTGGGGATGAACACTGAAGCTTTCTTT. It encodes CASSLGMNTEAFF.

The rearrangement links TRBV6-5 to TRBJ2-7; D gene ambiguous. Germline V lookup: CDR1 MNHEY, CDR2 SVGAGI. V was cut by 6 bases and J by 2 bases, with 11 bases left in between. The CDR3 spans 13 residues. The CDR3, as DNA: TGTGCCAGCAGCCAAGGTCCTACCTACGAGCAGTACTTC. This translates into CASSQGPTYEQYF.

V usage is TRBV15 and J usage is TRBJ1-2; TRBD1 agrees at 7 bases. CDR1 is LNHNV, CDR2 YYDKDF, per germline (reference sequence). CDR3 length: 13 amino acids. After removal of 5 bases from V and 4 bases from J, the junction contained 4 bases not matched to a gene. As DNA, the CDR3 is TGTGCCACCAGCCCAGGGACAGCCTATGGCTACACCTTC. Protein sequence: CATSPGTAYGYTF.

The chain joins TRBV5-1 to TRBJ2-7, with 15 bases lining up with TRBD2. With V trimmed by 4 bases and J by 2 bases, 7 bases remained unmatched. This CDR3 spans 17 amino acids. Germline V CDR1 and CDR2: SGHRS, YFSETQ. For the CDR3, the DNA is TGCGCCAGCAGCCCCCCGGGACTAGCGGGGGGAACCTACGAGCAGTACTTC. It yields the protein CASSPPGLAGGTYEQYF.

The rearrangement joins TRBV7-3 to TRBJ2-1; D possibly corresponds to TRBD1 (5 bases). CDR1 and CDR2 (germline): SGHTA, FQGTGA. The V and J ends lost 4 bases and 6 bases respectively, with 10 bases between them. The CDR3 runs 13 residues. The CDR3 here is CASSSLDSNEQFF. The CDR3 nucleotides read TGTGCCAGCAGCTCCTTAGACAGCAATGAGCAGTTCTTC.

The chain joins TRBV9 to TRBJ1-3; TRBD1 might be the D (5 bases). This CDR3 spans 14 amino acids. V was trimmed by 0 bases and J by 4 bases, leaving 8 bases between them. Germline CDR1 and CDR2: SGDLS and YYNGEE. The DNA for the CDR3 is TGTGCCAGCAGCGTAGTAGGGGACGGAAACACCATATATTTT. Protein product: CASSVVGDGNTIYF.

The rearrangement joins TRBV30 to TRBJ1-4; the D gene is possibly TRBD1 (5 bases). With 2 bases removed from V and 5 bases from J, the gap between germline ends came to 15 bases. The CDR3 is 15 amino acids. CDR1 is GTSNPN and CDR2 is SVGIG in the germline V gene (reference sequence). The CDR3 is CAWSWGRSSNEKLFF. DNA for the CDR3: TGTGCCTGGAGTTGGGGACGAAGTTCCAATGAAAAACTGTTTTTT.

V and J are TRBV7-9 and TRBJ1-4, with D hard to call. With 1 base removed from V and 7 bases from J, the gap between germline ends came to 10 bases. This CDR3 is built from 14 residues. CDR1 and CDR2 (germline): SEHNR, FQNEAQ (reference sequence). CDR3 amino acids: CASSLEPRGEKLFF. The DNA for the CDR3 is TGTGCCAGCAGCTTAGAACCCCGCGGTGAAAAACTGTTTTTT.

The V gene is TRBV5-1, the J gene TRBJ2-2; D is possibly TRBD1 or TRBD2 (5 bases each). The germline gives CDR1 SGHRS, CDR2 YFSETQ. The CDR3 extends over 16 amino acids. V was shortened by 5 bases and J by 7 bases, with 21 bases between the two germline ends. For the CDR3, the DNA is TGCGCCAGCAGTCTTGCCGGGACCCCCGCGGACGGGGAGCTGTTTTTT. Encoded protein: CASSLAGTPADGELFF.

J is TRBJ2-7 and V is TRBV27; TRBD2 is a possible D gene (6 bases). CDR1 and CDR2 from the germline V gene are MNHEY and SMNVEV (reference sequence). This CDR3 comprises 13 residues. V lost 6 bases and J lost 3, with 12 bases in between. CDR3 sequence: CASRTGTHYEQYF. The DNA of the CDR3 is TGTGCCAGCAGAACCGGGACTCACTACGAGCAGTACTTC.

The CDR3 is CATSRDITGDYTF. In DNA form, the CDR3 reads TGTGCCACCAGCAGAGATATAACGGGGGACTACACCTTC. J is TRBJ1-2 and V is TRBV15, with TRBD1 as a possible D gene (5 bases). V was trimmed by 0 bases and J by 10 bases, leaving 12 bases between them. This CDR3 region has 13 residues. The germline V gene encodes CDR1 LNHNV and CDR2 YYDKDF (reference sequence).

This rearrangement joins TRBV10-3 to TRBJ1-3; 7 bases line up with TRBD1. Germline V gene sequence: CDR1 ENHRY, CDR2 SYGVKD. Trimming cost V 5 bases and J 2 bases; bases outside gene matches: 3. This CDR3 spans 14 amino acids. The CDR3 DNA follows: TGTGCCATCAGTAACAGGGGACCTGGAAACACCATATATTTT. Translating gives CAISNRGPGNTIYF.

On this clone itself: An end of the junction does not agree with germline; a read error may underlie this. The chain is built from TRBV15 and TRBJ1-6, with 7 bases identical to TRBD1. This CDR3 spans 15 amino acids. Germline V gives CDR1 LNHNV, CDR2 YYDKDF (reference sequence). The CDR3: CATRRDRANNSPLHF. The CDR3 DNA follows: TGTGCCACCAGAAGAGACAGGGCCAATAATTCACCCCTCCACTTT.

There are a few counts of this clone. The chain recombines TRBV6-6 with TRBJ1-2; TRBD1 agrees at 10 bases. CDR1 and CDR2 from the germline V gene are MNHNY and SVGAGI (reference sequence). CDR3 size: 13 residues. V shed 2 bases and J 13 bases; nucleotides not matched to a gene: 7. The CDR3 spells CASSYPGTGARTF. The CDR3 DNA is TGTGCCAGCAGTTACCCGGGGACAGGGGCTCGCACCTTC.

This chain joins TRBV5-4 and TRBJ2-7; D is uncertain. V lost 3 bases to trimming and J lost 0 bases, with 7 bases between them. The CDR3 loop spans 13 amino acids. Germline V gene sequence: CDR1 SGHNT, CDR2 YYREEE (reference sequence). CDR3 region: CASSSLSSYEQYF. CDR3 coding DNA: TGTGCCAGCAGCTCGCTGAGCTCCTACGAGCAGTACTTC.

This clone is categorized as medium-sized (0.01 to 0.1%). J is TRBJ1-1 and V is TRBV29-1, with D unresolved. The germline V gene has CDR1 SQVTM and CDR2 ANQGSEA. Trimming removed 0 bases at V and 1 base at J, with 3 bases between. CDR3 length: 12 residues. The CDR3 sequence: CSVEEGNTEAFF. Written as DNA, the CDR3 is TGCAGCGTTGAAGAGGGGAACACTGAAGCTTTCTTT.

This clone showed up just once. The V call is TRBV5-1, the J call TRBJ1-3; D gene ambiguous. The ends were cut back, 5 bases at V and 0 bases at J, with 6 bases in the middle. CDR1 is SGHRS, CDR2 YFSETQ, per germline. The CDR3 totals 13 residues. The DNA of the CDR3 is TGCGCCAGCAGGAGCTACTCTGGAAACACCATATATTTT. Its translation: CASRSYSGNTIYF.

The chain combines TRBV5-5 with TRBJ1-4; D call uncertain. The CDR3 covers 13 residues. V lost 5 bases to trimming and J lost 3 bases, with 8 bases between them. The germline V gene has CDR1 SGHKS and CDR2 YYEKEE (reference sequence). The CDR3 loop reads CASSSRANEKLFF. CDR3 sequence (DNA): TGTGCCAGCAGTTCTCGGGCTAATGAAAAACTGTTTTTT.

This rearrangement joins TRBV27 to TRBJ2-2, with D tentatively TRBD2 (5 bases). The germline gives CDR1 MNHEY, CDR2 SMNVEV (reference sequence). The CDR3 spans 15 residues. With 6 bases removed from V and 5 bases from J, the gap between germline ends came to 16 bases. The CDR3 sequence is CASSLHGRRTGELFF. The CDR3 DNA reads as TGTGCCAGCAGCCTGCATGGCCGGAGGACCGGGGAGCTGTTTTTT.

A few counts support this clone. The rearrangement joins TRBV7-9 to TRBJ1-1; D not certain. This CDR3 region has 13 residues. Germline CDR1 and CDR2: SEHNR and FQNEAQ (reference sequence). V was cut by 2 bases and J by 1 base, with 5 bases left in between. The CDR3 nucleotides read TGTGCCAGCAGCTTAAGTTCGAACACTGAAGCTTTCTTT. Protein sequence: CASSLSSNTEAFF. Combining the CDR3 with reference TRBV7-9 and TRBJ1-1 gives the whole variable domain DTGVSQNPRHKITKRGQNVTFRCDPISEHNRLYWYRQTLGQGPEFLTYFQNEAQLEKSRLLSDRFSAERPKGSFSTLEIQRTEQGDSAMYLCASSLSSNTEAFFGQGTRLTVV.

The chain is built from TRBV6-5 and TRBJ2-1, with D possibly called TRBD1 or TRBD2 (6 bases each). Germline V gives CDR1 MNHEY, CDR2 SVGAGI. V was cut by 2 bases and J by 6 bases, with 11 bases left in between. The CDR3 is 14 amino acids. The CDR3 bases are TGTGCCAGCAGTTACCGGGGGCCCGGCAATGAGCAGTTCTTC. Its protein is CASSYRGPGNEQFF.

The chain carries TRBV7-8 and TRBJ2-3; D is ambiguous. Trimming took off 3 bases at V and 6 bases at J, with 10 bases between the two ends. CDR1 and CDR2 (germline): SGHVS, FQNEAQ. This CDR3 has 13 amino acids. CDR3 protein: CASSFPQVDTQYF. In DNA, the CDR3 is TGTGCCAGCAGCTTCCCCCAGGTCGATACGCAGTATTTT.

CDR3 in amino acids: CASSQDERGAFTDTQYF. The CDR3 DNA is TGCGCCAGCAGCCAAGATGAGCGGGGGGCTTTCACAGATACGCAGTATTTT. This rearrangement joins TRBV4-3 to TRBJ2-3, with TRBD2 matching over 9 bases. The V and J ends lost 0 bases and 2 bases, in that order; junction bases with no gene match: 6. The germline gives CDR1 LGHNA, CDR2 YSLEER. The CDR3 spans 17 residues.

The chain has TRBV19 and TRBJ2-2; a possible D gene is TRBD1 (6 bases). The CDR3 contains 16 residues. In germline, CDR1 is LNHDA, CDR2 SQIVND (reference sequence). V was shortened by 5 bases and J by 4 bases, with 17 bases between the two germline ends. In nucleotides, the CDR3 is TGTGCCAGTAGTGTCGGGACACGTGCGAGCACCGGGGAGCTGTTTTTT. Amino acid sequence: CASSVGTRASTGELFF.

CDR3 DNA: TGTGCCAGCAGCTTAGGGGGAAGTGAGCAGTTCTTC. Its protein is CASSLGGSEQFF. This chain connects TRBV7-9 to TRBJ2-1, with D uncertain. Between the trimmed V and J ends, which lost 1 base and 9 bases, there was a span of 7 bases. CDR1 and CDR2 from the germline V gene are SEHNR and FQNEAQ (reference sequence). This CDR3 spans 12 amino acids.

CDR3 region: CASSSLRDRDYEQYF. The CDR3 region has the DNA TGTGCCAGCAGCTCACTCCGGGACAGGGACTACGAGCAGTACTTC. V usage is TRBV11-2 and J usage is TRBJ2-7; 9 nucleotides agree with TRBD1. The CDR3 loop spans 15 amino acids. Germline-derived CDR1 and CDR2 are SGHAT and FQNNGV. V lost 4 bases, J lost 3 bases, and 7 bases stayed unmatched.